This T cell receptor beta chain was sequenced during a study of blood T cell repertoires in COVID-19. Study-wide background: Specimens from acute and convalescent COVID-19 originated in the United States, Italy and Spain. Sources were T cells, B-cell-depleted T cells, or PBMCs; the material itself was cDNA or gDNA.

As processed by the authors: Reference gene primer amplification yielded estimated nucleated cell counts. Sequencing was performed with immunoSEQ multiplex PCR; in TCRdb, only in-frame clones are kept and a portion is missing. V and J calls and clone size are those listed in that table; D and trimming were worked out from the DNA. The sample lists about 44,000 clones, under 90% occurring once. Germline CDR1 reads LNHNV; CDR2 reads YYDKDF (reference sequence). The CDR3 loop spans 15 amino acids. Losses at the gene ends were 4 bases for V and 5 bases for J; bases not matched to a gene: 6. Material for sequencing was peripheral blood. V gene TRBV15 combines with J gene TRBJ2-1, with 9 bases aligning to TRBD1. This receptor was taken from a woman in her 70s with acute or convalescent COVID-19. CDR3 DNA sequence: TGTGCCACCAGCAAGGACAGGGGAATCAACAATGAGCAGTTCTTC. Residues: CATSKDRGINNEQFF.